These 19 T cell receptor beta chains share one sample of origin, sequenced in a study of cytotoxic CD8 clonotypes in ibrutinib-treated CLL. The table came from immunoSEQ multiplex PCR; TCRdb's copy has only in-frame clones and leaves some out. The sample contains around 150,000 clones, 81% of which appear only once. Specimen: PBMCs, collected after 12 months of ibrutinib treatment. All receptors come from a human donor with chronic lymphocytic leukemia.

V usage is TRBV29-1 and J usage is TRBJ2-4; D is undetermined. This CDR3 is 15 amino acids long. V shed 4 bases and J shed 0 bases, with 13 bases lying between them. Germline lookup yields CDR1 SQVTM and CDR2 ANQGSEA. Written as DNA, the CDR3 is TGCAGCGTTGGGTCTGAGAGTTTAGCCAAAAACATTCAGTACTTC. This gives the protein CSVGSESLAKNIQYF.

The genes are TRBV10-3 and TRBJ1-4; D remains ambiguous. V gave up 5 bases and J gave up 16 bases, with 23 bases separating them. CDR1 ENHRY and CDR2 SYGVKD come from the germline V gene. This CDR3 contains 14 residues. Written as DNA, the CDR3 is TGTGCCATCAGTTCCATAAAGGACGGCGGAAGCCAGTTTTTT. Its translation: CAISSIKDGGSQFF.

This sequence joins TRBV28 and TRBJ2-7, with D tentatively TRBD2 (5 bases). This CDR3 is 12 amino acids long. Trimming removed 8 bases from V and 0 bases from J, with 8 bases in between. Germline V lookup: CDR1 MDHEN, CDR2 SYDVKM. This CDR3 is CASCGFSYEQYF. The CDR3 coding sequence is TGTGCCAGCTGCGGGTTCTCCTACGAGCAGTACTTC.

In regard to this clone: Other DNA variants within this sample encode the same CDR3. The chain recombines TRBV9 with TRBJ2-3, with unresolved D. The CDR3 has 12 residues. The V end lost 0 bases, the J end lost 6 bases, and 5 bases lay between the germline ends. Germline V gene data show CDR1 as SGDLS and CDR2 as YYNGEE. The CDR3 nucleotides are TGTGCCAGCAGCGTAGCGGAGGATACGCAGTATTTT. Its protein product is CASSVAEDTQYF.

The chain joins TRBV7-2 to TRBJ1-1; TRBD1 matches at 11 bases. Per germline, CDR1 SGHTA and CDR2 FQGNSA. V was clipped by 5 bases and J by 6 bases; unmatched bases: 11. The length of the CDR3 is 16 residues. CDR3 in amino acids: CASSRTPRTGGAEAFF. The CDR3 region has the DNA TGTGCCAGCAGCCGGACCCCGAGGACAGGGGGCGCTGAAGCTTTCTTT.

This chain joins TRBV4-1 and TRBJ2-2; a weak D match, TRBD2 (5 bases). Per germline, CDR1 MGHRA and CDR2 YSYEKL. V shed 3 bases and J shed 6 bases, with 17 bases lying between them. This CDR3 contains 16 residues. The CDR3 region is CASSHLRPTRSGELFF. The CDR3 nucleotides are TGCGCCAGCAGCCACCTCCGCCCCACTAGGTCCGGGGAGCTGTTTTTT.

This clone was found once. Here the CDR3 reads CASGRAETQYF. The CDR3 bases are TGTGCCAGCGGCCGTGCGGAGACCCAGTACTTC. This sequence joins TRBV11-1 and TRBJ2-5; D remains unclear. The CDR3 is 11 amino acids. CDR1 is SGHAT, CDR2 FQDESV, per germline (reference sequence). The V end was cut by 8 bases, the J end by 5 bases, with 9 bases between.

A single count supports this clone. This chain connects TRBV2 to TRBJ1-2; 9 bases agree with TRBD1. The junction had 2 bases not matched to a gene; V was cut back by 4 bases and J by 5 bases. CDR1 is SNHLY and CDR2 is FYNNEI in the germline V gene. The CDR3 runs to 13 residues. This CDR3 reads CASSAGTGYGYTF. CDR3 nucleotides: TGTGCCAGCAGTGCCGGGACAGGGTATGGCTACACCTTC. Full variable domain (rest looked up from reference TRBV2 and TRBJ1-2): EPEVTQTPSHQVTQMGQEVILRCVPISNHLYFYWYRQILGQKVEFLVSFYNNEISEKSEIFDDQFSVERPDGSNFTLKIRSTKLEDSAMYFCASSAGTGYGYTFGSGTRLTVV.

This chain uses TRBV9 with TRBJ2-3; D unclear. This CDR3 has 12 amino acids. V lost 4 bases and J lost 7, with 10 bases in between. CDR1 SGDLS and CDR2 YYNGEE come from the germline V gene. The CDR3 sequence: CASSPRGNTQYF. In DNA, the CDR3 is TGTGCCAGCAGCCCCCGCGGAAATACGCAGTATTTT. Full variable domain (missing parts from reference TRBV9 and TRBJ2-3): DSGVTQTPKHLITATGQRVTLRCSPRSGDLSVYWYQQSLDQGLQFLIQYYNGEERAKGNILERFSAQQFPDLHSELNLSSLELGDSALYFCASSPRGNTQYFGPGTRLTVL.

The CDR3 nucleotides are TGTGCCAGCAGCTTAGGTGCCAAAAACATTCAGTACTTC. This gives the protein CASSLGAKNIQYF. The V gene is TRBV11-3, the J gene TRBJ2-4; D remains unclear. Trimming left V 1 base short and J 1 base short, with 2 bases between. Germline V gives CDR1 SGHNT, CDR2 YENEEA. This CDR3 is 13 amino acids long.

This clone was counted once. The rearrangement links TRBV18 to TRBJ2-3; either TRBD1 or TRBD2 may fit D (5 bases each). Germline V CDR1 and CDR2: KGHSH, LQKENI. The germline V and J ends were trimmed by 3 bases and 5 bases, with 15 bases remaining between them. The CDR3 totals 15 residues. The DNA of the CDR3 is TGTGCCAGCTCACCGGGGGAGCGGAGTCGAGATACGCAGTATTTT. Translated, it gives CASSPGERSRDTQYF.

This CDR3 reads CASSPQTTGITGELFF. CDR3 in DNA: TGTGCCAGCTCACCACAAACAACAGGGATCACCGGGGAGCTGTTTTTT. The genes are TRBV18 and TRBJ2-2, with D perhaps matching TRBD1 (6 bases). Trimming took 1 base from V and 4 from J, leaving 13 bases between them. Germline lookup yields CDR1 KGHSH and CDR2 LQKENI. The CDR3 has 16 amino acids.

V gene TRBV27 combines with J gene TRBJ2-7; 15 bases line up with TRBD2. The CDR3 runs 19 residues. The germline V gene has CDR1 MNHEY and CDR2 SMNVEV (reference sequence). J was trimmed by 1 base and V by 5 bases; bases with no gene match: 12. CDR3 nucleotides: TGTGCCAGCAGTCCGGGACTAGCGGGGGGAAGACATAGATCCTACGAGCAGTACTTC. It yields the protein CASSPGLAGGRHRSYEQYF.

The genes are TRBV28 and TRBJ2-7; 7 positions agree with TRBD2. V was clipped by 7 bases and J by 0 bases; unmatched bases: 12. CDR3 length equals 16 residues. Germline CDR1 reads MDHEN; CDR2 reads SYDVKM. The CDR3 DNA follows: TGTGCCAGCACCCCTCGCCTAGCGGAGGCCTCCTACGAGCAGTACTTC. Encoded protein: CASTPRLAEASYEQYF.

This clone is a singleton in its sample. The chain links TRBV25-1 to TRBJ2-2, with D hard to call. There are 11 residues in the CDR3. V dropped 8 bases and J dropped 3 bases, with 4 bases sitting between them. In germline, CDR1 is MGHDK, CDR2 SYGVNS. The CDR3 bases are TGTGCCAGCGGCTACACCGGGGAGCTGTTTTTT. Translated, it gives CASGYTGELFF.

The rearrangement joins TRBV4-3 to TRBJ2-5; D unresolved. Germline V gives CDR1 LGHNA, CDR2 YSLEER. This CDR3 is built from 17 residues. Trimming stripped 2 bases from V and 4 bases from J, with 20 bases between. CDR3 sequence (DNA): TGCGCCAGCAGCCAAAAAGTTCCAGGCCATAGAGGAGAGACCCAGTACTTC. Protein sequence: CASSQKVPGHRGETQYF.

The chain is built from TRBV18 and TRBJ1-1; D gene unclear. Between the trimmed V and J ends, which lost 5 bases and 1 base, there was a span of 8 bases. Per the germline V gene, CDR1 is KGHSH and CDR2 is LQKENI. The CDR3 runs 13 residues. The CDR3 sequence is CASSKEENTEAFF. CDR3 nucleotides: TGTGCCAGCTCAAAAGAGGAGAACACTGAAGCTTTCTTT.

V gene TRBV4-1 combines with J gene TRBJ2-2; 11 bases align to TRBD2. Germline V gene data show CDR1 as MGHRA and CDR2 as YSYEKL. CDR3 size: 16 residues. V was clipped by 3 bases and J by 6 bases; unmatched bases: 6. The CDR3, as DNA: TGCGCCAGCAGCCAGACGGGACTAGCGGTTCCCGGGGAGCTGTTTTTT. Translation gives CASSQTGLAVPGELFF.

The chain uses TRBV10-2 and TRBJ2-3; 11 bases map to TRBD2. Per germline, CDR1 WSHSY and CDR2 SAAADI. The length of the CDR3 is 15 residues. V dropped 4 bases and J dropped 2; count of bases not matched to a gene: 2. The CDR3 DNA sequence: TGCGCCAGCAGTGTAGCGGGGGGGCTCACAGATACGCAGTATTTT. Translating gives CASSVAGGLTDTQYF.